These 27 T cell receptor beta chains came from one sample sequenced in a study of CD8+ T cells in alopecia areata. RNA extraction and reverse transcription yielded cDNA as sequencing template. Using immunoSEQ multiplex PCR, the repertoire was profiled, and TCRdb retains in-frame clones only, with some absent. The table includes about 110,000 clones, around 84% detected once. Stated treatment: oral pan-JAK inhibitor, 5-10 mg twice daily. This material consisted of CD8+ T cells sorted from blood, taken at week 24, from a patient treated with tofacitinib. These receptors were obtained from a human donor with alopecia areata.

This chain joins TRBV19 and TRBJ1-5; D is possibly TRBD1 (5 bases). Trimming cost V 5 bases and J 3 bases, with 17 bases left between them. This CDR3 contains 16 residues. CDR1 and CDR2 from the germline V gene are LNHDA and SQIVND (reference sequence). The CDR3 DNA reads TGTGCCAGTAGTTCCGGACCGGGGGTTCACAATCAGCCCCAGCATTTT. Its protein is CASSSGPGVHNQPQHF.

V gene TRBV7-6 combines with J gene TRBJ1-6; no reliable D call. This CDR3 region has 14 residues. Germline V CDR1 and CDR2: SGHVS, FNYEAQ. Trimming removed 3 bases at V and 6 bases at J, with 9 bases between. The CDR3 DNA sequence: TGTGCCAGCAGCTTTGGGCTTATTAATTCACCCCTCCACTTT. This gives the protein CASSFGLINSPLHF.

This clone was detected a few times. This chain uses TRBV27 with TRBJ1-1; D unclear. CDR3 length equals 11 residues. Trimming shortened V by 3 bases and J by 10 bases, and 9 bases separated the two germline ends. CDR1 MNHEY and CDR2 SMNVEV come from the germline V gene (reference sequence). CDR3 sequence: CASSFGFTAFF. The CDR3, as DNA: TGTGCCAGCAGTTTTGGCTTTACAGCTTTCTTT.

The chain couples TRBV29-1 to TRBJ2-5; 7 bases line up with TRBD2. CDR3 length: 15 residues. J gave up 5 bases and V 1 base, and 10 bases lay outside the gene matches. The germline V gene has CDR1 SQVTM and CDR2 ANQGSEA. The CDR3 sequence is CSVEGVGLGGETQYF. As DNA, the CDR3 is TGCAGCGTTGAAGGGGTTGGACTCGGGGGGGAGACCCAGTACTTC. Filled out from reference TRBV29-1 and TRBJ2-5, the complete variable domain reads SAVISQKPSRDICQRGTSLTIQCQVDSQVTMMFWYRQQPGQSLTLIATANQGSEATYESGFVIDKFPISRPNLTFSTLTVSNMSPEDSSIYLCSVEGVGLGGETQYFGPGTRLLVL.

The chain combines TRBV18 with TRBJ2-7, with D tentatively TRBD1 (6 bases). In germline, CDR1 is KGHSH, CDR2 LQKENI. The V end lost 2 bases, the J end lost 3 bases, and 20 bases lay between the germline ends. This CDR3 comprises 17 residues. CDR3 protein: CASSPGVTGIRGYEQYF. In DNA form, the CDR3 reads TGTGCCAGCTCACCAGGAGTAACAGGGATAAGGGGCTACGAGCAGTACTTC.

The rearrangement joins TRBV13 to TRBJ2-7; 7 bases map to TRBD1. CDR1 and CDR2 from the germline V gene are PRHDT and FYEKMQ (reference sequence). Unmatched junction bases numbered 5, after V lost 1 base and J lost 2 bases. This CDR3 comprises 15 residues. For the CDR3, the DNA is TGTGCCAGCAGCTTAGCGACAGGGATGGCCTACGAGCAGTACTTC. This codes for CASSLATGMAYEQYF. The full variable domain, completed using reference TRBV13 and TRBJ2-7, is AAGVIQSPRHLIKEKRETATLKCYPIPRHDTVYWYQQGPGQDPQFLISFYEKMQSDKGSIPDRFSAQQFSDYHSELNMSSLELGDSALYFCASSLATGMAYEQYFGPGTRLTVT.

The chain uses TRBV29-1 and TRBJ2-5; 7 bases are a match to TRBD1. J lost 2 bases, V lost 0 bases, and 12 bases had no gene match. The length of the CDR3 is 17 residues. The germline V gene has CDR1 SQVTM and CDR2 ANQGSEA. CDR3 in amino acids: CSVEDLDLGTAQETQYF. The CDR3 DNA reads TGCAGCGTTGAAGATCTTGATCTAGGGACAGCTCAAGAGACCCAGTACTTC.

This chain uses TRBV10-3 with TRBJ2-3, with D tentatively TRBD1 or TRBD2 (5 bases each). Between the trimmed V and J ends, which lost 9 bases and 0 bases, there was a span of 13 bases. Germline V gene sequence: CDR1 ENHRY, CDR2 SYGVKD. This CDR3 is 14 amino acids long. CDR3 bases: TGTGCCATTGGGACCGAACCTAGCACAGATACGCAGTATTTT. Protein product: CAIGTEPSTDTQYF.

The chain combines TRBV6-6 with TRBJ2-2, with a weak D call TRBD2 (7 bases). Germline CDR1 is MNHNY and CDR2 is SVGAGI (reference sequence). The germline V and J ends were trimmed by 5 bases and 2 bases, with 12 bases remaining between them. This CDR3 has 15 residues. Written as DNA, the CDR3 is TGTGCCAGCAGTAGGGGGGGGCCCAACACCGGGGAGCTGTTTTTT. Its protein product is CASSRGGPNTGELFF.

This chain links TRBV29-1 with TRBJ1-1; D remains unclear. Germline lookup yields CDR1 SQVTM and CDR2 ANQGSEA. CDR3 length equals 14 residues. Trimming shortened V by 0 bases and J by 5 bases, and 13 bases separated the two germline ends. CDR3 sequence: CSVEDRTFGTEAFF. CDR3 nucleotides: TGCAGCGTTGAAGATCGGACTTTTGGGACTGAAGCTTTCTTT.

This clone is a singleton in its sample. The chain joins TRBV19 to TRBJ1-1; D not resolved. There are 15 residues in the CDR3. Trimming stripped 5 bases from V and 1 base from J, with 14 bases between. The V gene's germline CDR1 is LNHDA and CDR2 SQIVND (reference sequence). CDR3 nucleotides: TGTGCCAGTAGTCCCCGGGCGCCGGGGAACACTGAAGCTTTCTTT. Protein product: CASSPRAPGNTEAFF.

This clone was recorded only once. This chain links TRBV5-1 with TRBJ2-7; D gene unclear. With 3 bases removed from V and 3 bases from J, the gap between germline ends came to 13 bases. CDR3 length: 14 amino acids. In germline, CDR1 is SGHRS, CDR2 YFSETQ. DNA of the CDR3: TGCGCCAGCAGCTCTGATAACTTCCTCTACGAGCAGTACTTC. This codes for CASSSDNFLYEQYF.

The chain combines TRBV4-3 with TRBJ1-2; TRBD1 is a possible D gene (6 bases). This CDR3 has 14 residues. V gave up 2 bases and J gave up 4 bases, with 11 bases separating them. CDR1 LGHNA and CDR2 YSLEER come from the germline V gene. CDR3 region: CASSQNRVGYGYTF. In nucleotides, the CDR3 is TGCGCCAGCAGCCAAAACAGGGTGGGCTATGGCTACACCTTC.

V gene TRBV19 combines with J gene TRBJ2-5; 8 positions match TRBD2. The CDR3 contains 14 residues. Unmatched junction bases numbered 7, after V lost 5 bases and J lost 5 bases. CDR1 LNHDA and CDR2 SQIVND come from the germline V gene (reference sequence). In DNA form, the CDR3 reads TGTGCCAGTAGTCGTCCGGGGGGGATGGAGACCCAGTACTTC. Translated, it gives CASSRPGGMETQYF.

The CDR3 DNA follows: TGTGCCAGCAGTCCCAACCCCTCAGGGGTTAGCAATCAGCCCCAGCATTTT. Residues: CASSPNPSGVSNQPQHF. The J gene is TRBJ1-5, the V gene TRBV27, with TRBD1 as a possible D gene (6 bases). V lost 5 bases and J 0 bases, leaving 17 bases between the germline ends. This CDR3 has 17 amino acids. Germline V CDR1 and CDR2: MNHEY, SMNVEV (reference sequence).

V and J are TRBV13 and TRBJ2-5; weak D call: TRBD1 (6 bases). Germline lookup yields CDR1 PRHDT and CDR2 FYEKMQ (reference sequence). This CDR3 region has 14 residues. Trimming shortened V by 5 bases and J by 4 bases, and 14 bases separated the two germline ends. CDR3: CASSRWTDGETQYF. CDR3 nucleotide sequence: TGTGCCAGCAGCCGGTGGACAGACGGAGAGACCCAGTACTTC.

This rearrangement joins TRBV7-2 to TRBJ1-1, with TRBD1 identical over 9 bases. CDR1 and CDR2 (germline): SGHTA, FQGNSA. The CDR3 extends over 14 amino acids. J lost 5 bases, V lost 3 bases, and 4 bases had no gene match. The CDR3 loop reads CASSLDRGGTEAFF. The CDR3 nucleotides are TGTGCCAGCAGCTTGGACAGGGGTGGGACTGAAGCTTTCTTT.

This rearrangement joins TRBV6-5 to TRBJ2-2; 9 nucleotides align to TRBD2. Trimming removed 0 bases from V and 6 bases from J; junction bases left unmatched: 2. In germline, CDR1 is MNHEY, CDR2 SVGAGI. This CDR3 is 15 amino acids long. DNA of the CDR3: TGTGCCAGCAGTTACTCCTTAGCGGGGGCCGGGGAGCTGTTTTTT. It yields the protein CASSYSLAGAGELFF.

V usage is TRBV4-3 and J usage is TRBJ1-1; D perhaps matches TRBD1 (6 bases). Trimming removed 0 bases at V and 4 bases at J, with 21 bases between. The CDR3 has 18 amino acids. Germline V gene sequence: CDR1 LGHNA, CDR2 YSLEER. DNA for the CDR3: TGCGCCAGCAGCCAAGATCTCGGTGGGGGCCCAGGGAGCACTGAAGCTTTCTTT. Its translation: CASSQDLGGGPGSTEAFF.

This chain joins TRBV7-2 and TRBJ2-1; D ambiguous. The CDR3 spans 16 residues. Per the germline V gene, CDR1 is SGHTA and CDR2 is FQGNSA. Trimming took off 0 bases at V and 5 bases at J, with 14 bases between the two ends. CDR3 sequence (DNA): TGTGCCAGCAGCTTAGCGTACTATGCCCCTGACAATGAGCAGTTCTTC. Its translation: CASSLAYYAPDNEQFF.

The CDR3 DNA sequence: TGTGCCAGTTGGGACGGCAATCAAGCTTTCTTT. Protein sequence: CASWDGNQAFF. The rearrangement links TRBV19 to TRBJ1-1; D perhaps matches TRBD1 (5 bases). With 8 bases removed from V and 9 bases from J, the gap between germline ends came to 13 bases. The CDR3 is 11 amino acids. CDR1 is LNHDA, CDR2 SQIVND, per germline (reference sequence).

The chain joins TRBV7-9 to TRBJ2-3; TRBD1 or TRBD2 may be the D gene (6 bases each). Trimming cost V 2 bases and J 4 bases, with 13 bases left between them. In germline, CDR1 is SEHNR, CDR2 FQNEAQ (reference sequence). The CDR3 is made up of 15 amino acids. The CDR3 loop is CASSLRQEGADTQYF. In DNA, the CDR3 is TGTGCCAGCAGCTTACGACAGGAGGGGGCAGATACGCAGTATTTT.

V gene TRBV5-4 combines with J gene TRBJ2-3; 13 nucleotides match TRBD2. The germline gives CDR1 SGHNT, CDR2 YYREEE (reference sequence). This CDR3 comprises 18 residues. Trimming at V came to 1 base and at J to 2 bases, leaving 7 bases not matched to a gene. The CDR3 region has the DNA TGTGCCAGCAGCTTGCCGGGGACTAGCGGGGAGTACACAGATACGCAGTATTTT. Amino acids: CASSLPGTSGEYTDTQYF. Complete variable domain (other parts from reference TRBV5-4 and TRBJ2-3): ETGVTQSPTHLIKTRGQQVTLRCSSQSGHNTVSWYQQALGQGPQFIFQYYREEENGRGNFPPRFSGLQFPNYSSELNVNALELDDSALYLCASSLPGTSGEYTDTQYFGPGTRLTVL.

The gene calls are TRBV5-1 and TRBJ2-7; TRBD1 or TRBD2 may be the D gene (5 bases each). Germline V gene lookup returns CDR1 SGHRS and CDR2 YFSETQ. V lost 4 bases to trimming and J lost 0 bases, with 17 bases between them. CDR3 length: 16 residues. The CDR3 sequence: CASSGLEGPLSYEQYF. The CDR3 DNA is TGCGCCAGCAGCGGGTTAGAGGGACCCCTCTCCTACGAGCAGTACTTC.

This clone was recorded only once. The chain uses TRBV2 and TRBJ1-5; D is uncertain. Trimming cost V 4 bases and J 2 bases, with 9 bases left between them. The CDR3 runs 14 residues. Germline CDR1 and CDR2: SNHLY and FYNNEI. The CDR3 DNA reads TGTGCCAGCAGTGGCCGCCCGGGCAATCAGCCCCAGCATTTT. It translates to CASSGRPGNQPQHF.

V usage is TRBV6-5 and J usage is TRBJ2-7; 7 bases match TRBD1. Germline-derived CDR1 and CDR2 are MNHEY and SVGAGI. After removal of 5 bases from V and 1 base from J, the junction contained 8 bases not matched to a gene. CDR3 length: 15 amino acids. The DNA for the CDR3 is TGTGCCAGCAGTAACCGGGACAGCTTTTCCTACGAGCAGTACTTC. The encoded protein is CASSNRDSFSYEQYF.

This clone is a singleton in its sample. The genes are TRBV30 and TRBJ2-2, with D perhaps TRBD2 (6 bases). The CDR3 has 15 residues. V lost 4 bases and J lost 0, with 12 bases in between. Germline V lookup: CDR1 GTSNPN, CDR2 SVGIG (reference sequence). The CDR3 is CAWTPGVSNTGELFF. The CDR3 DNA sequence: TGTGCCTGGACCCCGGGGGTCTCGAACACCGGGGAGCTGTTTTTT.